The clone carrying this TCR beta chain was observed once. The antigen is not known. The CDR3 sequence is 13 residues long. Trimming took off 2 bases at V and 4 bases at J, with 8 bases between the two ends. Per the germline V gene, CDR1 is MDHEN and CDR2 is SYDVKM. This sample was included in a study of vaccination and CD4 T cells after COVID-19. At the level of the study: Researchers treated control cultures with a CEFX pool, an HIV-1 Nef pool, or no peptide.

Sequencing of DNA taken from cultured CD4+ T cells relied on the Oncomine TCR Beta short-read assay. Using its own MiXCR run on the PCR reads, TCRdb lists one record per CDR3 protein. The table records 15,000 to 20,000 distinct CDR3 sequences, around 48% of them present only once. Treatment defined: approximately nine-day PBMC culture with coronavirus spike peptide pools or control peptides (ViraFEST assay). Each well held 2 million to 2.5 million PBMCs in IL-2 (around 10 IU/ml) medium with approximately 10 ug/ml peptide pools. V gene TRBV28 combines with J gene TRBJ1-2; D remains ambiguous. The sample was CD4+ T cells from blood, cultured in vitro, taken after SARS-CoV-2 vaccination. This receptor was identified in a human donor who had recovered from COVID-19. The CDR3 sequence: CASSLARFYGYTF. For the CDR3, the DNA is TGTGCCAGCAGTTTAGCCAGATTCTATGGCTACACCTTC.